These 32 T cell receptor beta chains were all obtained from the same sample, sequenced in a study of cytomegalovirus exposure and HLA in healthy donors (TCRdb year 2017). Library preparation was by the immunoSEQ multiplex PCR assay. For the multiplex PCR, a mixture combining 60 forward primers for TCR Vbeta segments and 13 reverse primers for TCR Jbeta segments was used. TCRdb took this table from immuneACCESS and kept in-frame rearrangements with V and J called. Such tables lack part of the clones; where checked against another copy, unresolved V genes explain under half of the gap, and the rest is unexplained. Counted in this sample were roughly 140,000 clones; 80% of them appeared once. The ten largest clones represent approximately 6.2% of the sample. The sample taken for sequencing was PBMCs. Every receptor here comes from a middle-aged man in good health and CMV-seropositive.

The chain couples TRBV5-1 to TRBJ2-7; D is unresolved. Germline CDR1 is SGHRS and CDR2 is YFSETQ. This CDR3 has 13 residues. The germline V and J ends were trimmed by 2 bases and 3 bases, with 9 bases remaining between them. CDR3 sequence: CASSLRGGYEQYF. In DNA form, the CDR3 reads TGCGCCAGCAGCTTAAGAGGTGGCTACGAGCAGTACTTC.

The chain has TRBV7-2 and TRBJ1-4; 10 nucleotides line up with TRBD1. CDR3 length: 13 residues. Germline V gene sequence: CDR1 SGHTA, CDR2 FQGNSA. V lost 5 bases, J lost 14 bases, and 8 bases stayed unmatched. The CDR3 loop is CASSPGQGGRLFF. Written as DNA, the CDR3 is TGTGCCAGCAGCCCTGGACAGGGGGGGAGGCTGTTTTTT.

The genes are TRBV4-2 and TRBJ1-5, with D perhaps TRBD1 (5 bases). The length of the CDR3 is 15 residues. Germline-derived CDR1 and CDR2 are LGHNA and YNFKEQ. Deletions cut 5 bases from V and 5 bases from J, with 16 bases between. The CDR3 region is CASSDSRGEDQPQHF. Written as DNA, the CDR3 is TGTGCCAGCAGCGATTCCCGGGGGGAAGATCAGCCCCAGCATTTT.

The chain links TRBV2 to TRBJ2-2; 11 nucleotides align to TRBD1. J lost 6 bases, V lost 1 base, and 13 bases had no gene match. In germline, CDR1 is SNHLY, CDR2 FYNNEI. The CDR3 spans 19 residues. The CDR3 bases are TGTGCCAGCAGTGAAGACTGGACAGGGGGCGTGGGTGGTGCCGGGGAGCTGTTTTTT. This gives the protein CASSEDWTGGVGGAGELFF.

The gene calls are TRBV19 and TRBJ1-6; D possibly corresponds to TRBD1 (5 bases). V lost 5 bases to trimming and J lost 11 bases, with 16 bases between them. CDR3 length equals 14 residues. Germline CDR1 and CDR2: LNHDA and SQIVND (reference sequence). The CDR3 DNA follows: TGTGCCAGTAGTCCCCAGGGTTCAGCTACACCCCTCCACTTT. It is translated as CASSPQGSATPLHF.

The V and J genes are TRBV6-1 and TRBJ2-7; tentative D call: TRBD2 (5 bases). The germline V gene encodes CDR1 MNHNS and CDR2 SASEGT. Deletions cut 3 bases from V and 0 bases from J, with 12 bases between. The CDR3 runs 15 residues. This chain's CDR3 is CASSEGQRSSYEQYF. CDR3 DNA sequence: TGTGCCAGCAGTGAGGGCCAGCGGAGCTCCTACGAGCAGTACTTC.

This rearrangement joins TRBV30 to TRBJ1-2; TRBD1 agrees at 7 bases. V lost 0 bases, J lost 8 bases, and 9 bases stayed unmatched. The CDR3 covers 14 residues. Looked up from germline, CDR1 is GTSNPN and CDR2 is SVGIG (reference sequence). The CDR3 here is CAWSVQWTGIGYTF. The CDR3 nucleotides are TGTGCCTGGAGTGTACAATGGACAGGTATCGGCTACACCTTC. The variable domain in full, completed from reference TRBV30 and TRBJ1-2, reads SQTIHQWPATLVQPVGSPLSLECTVEGTSNPNLYWYRQAAGRGLQLLFYSVGIGQISSEVPQNLSASRPQDRQFILSSKKLLLSDSGFYLCAWSVQWTGIGYTFGSGTRLTVV.

The table lists this clone with a count of one. The chain joins TRBV6-5 to TRBJ1-3; D is undetermined. The CDR3 is 15 residues long. V dropped 1 base and J dropped 3 bases, with 10 bases sitting between them. Germline CDR1 is MNHEY and CDR2 is SVGAGI. Here the CDR3 reads CASSYFGTVGNTIYF. Written as DNA, the CDR3 is TGTGCCAGCAGTTACTTCGGCACAGTTGGAAACACCATATATTTT.

The genes are TRBV9 and TRBJ2-3, with 7 bases fitting TRBD2. The J segment lost 5 bases and the V segment lost 5 bases, leaving 8 bases of the junction unmatched. The CDR3 covers 14 residues. The germline V gene has CDR1 SGDLS and CDR2 YYNGEE. Here the CDR3 reads CASSPGGLGDTQYF. CDR3 nucleotides: TGTGCCAGCAGTCCGGGGGGTCTGGGAGATACGCAGTATTTT.

Only a few counts were recorded for this clone. This rearrangement joins TRBV6-5 to TRBJ2-7; no reliable D call. Germline CDR1 reads MNHEY; CDR2 reads SVGAGI. CDR3 length equals 13 residues. Trimming shortened V by 0 bases and J by 2 bases, and 5 bases separated the two germline ends. CDR3 nucleotides: TGTGCCAGCAGTTACTCATTTACCTACGAGCAGTACTTC. Translated, it gives CASSYSFTYEQYF.

For this clone: An end of the junction does not agree with germline; a read error may underlie this. V gene TRBV7-9 combines with J gene TRBJ1-1; no firm D call. The CDR3 totals 13 residues. From germline, CDR1 is SEHNR and CDR2 FQNEAQ (reference sequence). CDR3 sequence reads: CSSSFSRNTEAFF. CDR3 nucleotide sequence: TGTTCCAGCAGCTTTAGTAGGAACACTGAAGCTTTCTTT.

This sequence joins TRBV10-1 and TRBJ2-1, with a weak D call TRBD1 (6 bases). This CDR3 has 17 residues. V lost 2 bases and J 0 bases, leaving 14 bases between the germline ends. CDR1 is WNHNN and CDR2 is SYGVQD in the germline V gene (reference sequence). CDR3 DNA sequence: TGCGCCAGCAGTGAGGGCCAGGGGTTTGCCTCCTACAATGAGCAGTTCTTC. As protein: CASSEGQGFASYNEQFF.

The chain carries TRBV2 and TRBJ2-7; the D is unclear. This CDR3 has 11 residues. The V end was cut by 6 bases, the J end by 2 bases, with 5 bases between. In germline, CDR1 is SNHLY, CDR2 FYNNEI. In nucleotides, the CDR3 is TGTGCCAGCAGAACGGCCTACGAGCAGTACTTC. This encodes CASRTAYEQYF.

This clone came up a few times. V and J are TRBV6-6 and TRBJ1-1, with 7 bases matching TRBD1. V shed 6 bases, J shed 6 bases, and the junction held 7 bases outside the gene matches. The CDR3 is 13 amino acids. Germline-derived CDR1 and CDR2 are MNHNY and SVGAGI (reference sequence). The DNA for the CDR3 is TGTGCCAGCAGGGACAGGACAGGCGCTGAAGCTTTCTTT. Translating gives CASRDRTGAEAFF.

Only one count was recorded for this clone. CDR3 residues: CASSFAGTGGYEQYF. CDR3 nucleotides: TGTGCCAGCAGCTTTGCCGGGACAGGGGGATACGAGCAGTACTTC. The chain recombines TRBV7-9 with TRBJ2-7, with 11 bases fitting TRBD1. J gave up 4 bases and V 3 bases, and 5 bases lay outside the gene matches. The CDR3 is made up of 15 amino acids. Germline lookup yields CDR1 SEHNR and CDR2 FQNEAQ (reference sequence).

This chain links TRBV4-2 with TRBJ2-4; 7 bases align to TRBD2. This CDR3 spans 21 amino acids. V lost 3 bases and J lost 0; bases outside the gene matches: 20. The germline CDR1 and CDR2 sequences are LGHNA and YNFKEQ. The CDR3 bases are TGTGCCAGCAGCCAGGCCCGGGAGGCAGCCCCACCGTATAGAGCCAAAAACATTCAGTACTTC. Amino acids: CASSQAREAAPPYRAKNIQYF.

V usage is TRBV7-6 and J usage is TRBJ1-6, with a tentative D call TRBD1 (6 bases). CDR3 size: 15 residues. Germline values: CDR1 SGHVS, CDR2 FNYEAQ. The V and J ends lost 2 bases and 6 bases respectively, with 11 bases between them. In DNA form, the CDR3 reads TGTGCCAGCAGCTTATTGGACAGCTTTAATTCACCCCTCCACTTT. Translation gives CASSLLDSFNSPLHF.

The chain couples TRBV28 to TRBJ2-7; perhaps TRBD1 as D (5 bases). Trimming took 2 bases from V and 5 from J, leaving 13 bases between them. CDR1 is MDHEN and CDR2 is SYDVKM in the germline V gene. The CDR3 is 14 residues long. CDR3 in amino acids: CASSLGQGFHEQYF. The CDR3 coding sequence is TGTGCCAGCAGTTTAGGGCAGGGATTCCACGAGCAGTACTTC.

This sequence joins TRBV30 and TRBJ1-5, with a weak D call TRBD1 (6 bases). The length of the CDR3 is 15 residues. V shed 2 bases and J shed 7 bases, with 18 bases lying between them. CDR1 and CDR2 (germline): GTSNPN, SVGIG (reference sequence). The CDR3 DNA follows: TGTGCCTGGAGTCCTAAGGGGGGGGCAGGCCAGCCCCAGCATTTT. Amino acids: CAWSPKGGAGQPQHF.

CDR3 amino acids: CASSFLPFTSGAYEQYF. The CDR3 DNA sequence: TGTGCCAGCAGCTTTCTGCCTTTCACTAGCGGCGCCTACGAGCAGTACTTC. This chain links TRBV7-2 with TRBJ2-7, with 8 bases matching TRBD2. Unmatched junction bases numbered 12, after V lost 3 bases and J lost 2 bases. Germline CDR1 is SGHTA and CDR2 is FQGNSA. The CDR3 spans 17 residues.

This chain links TRBV13 with TRBJ2-1; no clear D. The CDR3 covers 14 residues. Germline V CDR1 and CDR2: PRHDT, FYEKMQ (reference sequence). Deletions cut 0 bases from V and 6 bases from J, with 9 bases between. Here the CDR3 reads CASSLGSRINEQFF. CDR3 nucleotides: TGTGCCAGCAGCTTAGGTTCTAGAATCAATGAGCAGTTCTTC. The entire variable domain, with the rest obtained from reference TRBV13 and TRBJ2-1, is as follows: AAGVIQSPRHLIKEKRETATLKCYPIPRHDTVYWYQQGPGQDPQFLISFYEKMQSDKGSIPDRFSAQQFSDYHSELNMSSLELGDSALYFCASSLGSRINEQFFGPGTRLTVL.

This chain connects TRBV5-6 to TRBJ2-3; TRBD1 agrees at 12 bases. The CDR3 is made up of 17 amino acids. The germline V gene has CDR1 SGHDT and CDR2 YYEEEE. Unmatched junction bases numbered 10, after V lost 4 bases and J lost 4 bases. The CDR3 coding sequence is TGTGCCAGCAGCCGACCGGCGGGGACAGGGGGCGCAGATACGCAGTATTTT. This sequence encodes CASSRPAGTGGADTQYF. The full variable domain, rest sourced from reference TRBV5-6 and TRBJ2-3, is DAGVTQSPTHLIKTRGQQVTLRCSPKSGHDTVSWYQQALGQGPQFIFQYYEEEERQRGNFPDRFSGHQFPNYSSELNVNALLLGDSALYLCASSRPAGTGGADTQYFGPGTRLTVL.

The chain combines TRBV29-1 with TRBJ2-3; perhaps TRBD1 as D (6 bases). V lost 3 bases and J lost 2, with 12 bases in between. Germline-derived CDR1 and CDR2 are SQVTM and ANQGSEA. The CDR3 covers 14 residues. The CDR3 region has the DNA TGCAGCGTTGATAGGGACACCTCCACAGATACGCAGTATTTT. This encodes CSVDRDTSTDTQYF.

The chain is built from TRBV6-6 and TRBJ1-6, with TRBD1 as a possible D gene (5 bases). The germline V and J ends were trimmed by 4 bases and 5 bases, with 9 bases remaining between them. Germline CDR1 and CDR2: MNHNY and SVGAGI (reference sequence). This CDR3 contains 14 residues. As DNA, the CDR3 is TGTGCCAGCAGTTCCCGGGGGAATAATTCACCCCTCCACTTT. Protein sequence: CASSSRGNNSPLHF.

This sequence joins TRBV25-1 and TRBJ2-3; no definite D call. Germline V lookup: CDR1 MGHDK, CDR2 SYGVNS. This CDR3 has 12 amino acids. Trimming removed 8 bases from V and 1 base from J, with 7 bases in between. For the CDR3, the DNA is TGTGCCAGCCTACGGGGCACAGATACGCAGTATTTT. Protein sequence: CASLRGTDTQYF.

The chain has TRBV7-6 and TRBJ2-2; D unresolved. Deletions cut 4 bases from V and 0 bases from J, with 9 bases between. The CDR3 runs to 15 residues. The germline V gene encodes CDR1 SGHVS and CDR2 FNYEAQ. DNA for the CDR3: TGTGCCAGCAGCTCCCAGGTTACGAACACCGGGGAGCTGTTTTTT. It is translated as CASSSQVTNTGELFF.

V is TRBV6-6 and J is TRBJ2-7; D is perhaps TRBD1 (5 bases). Germline CDR1 is MNHNY and CDR2 is SVGAGI (reference sequence). CDR3 length: 12 residues. The V and J ends lost 5 bases and 3 bases respectively, with 8 bases between them. The CDR3 region is CASSLDNYEQYF. The CDR3 DNA is TGTGCCAGCAGTCTGGACAACTACGAGCAGTACTTC.

The chain uses TRBV2 and TRBJ2-1; D is possibly TRBD2 (5 bases). CDR1 and CDR2 from the germline V gene are SNHLY and FYNNEI. Trimming took off 6 bases at V and 1 base at J, with 13 bases between the two ends. There are 15 residues in the CDR3. For the CDR3, the DNA is TGTGCCAGCAGATACGGACTGGAGTCCTACAATGAGCAGTTCTTC. This encodes CASRYGLESYNEQFF.

This chain uses TRBV10-2 with TRBJ2-1; TRBD1 agrees at 9 bases. Trimming at V came to 7 bases and at J to 0 bases, leaving 13 bases not matched to a gene. Germline loops: CDR1 WSHSY, CDR2 SAAADI. The CDR3 consists of 18 residues. CDR3 coding DNA: TGCGCCAGCACCGACCCACAGACAGGGGGAAACTCCTACAATGAGCAGTTCTTC. Translating it yields CASTDPQTGGNSYNEQFF.

The V call is TRBV10-3, the J call TRBJ2-7; the D gene is possibly TRBD1 (6 bases). CDR1 ENHRY and CDR2 SYGVKD come from the germline V gene. The V end was cut by 3 bases, the J end by 0 bases, with 12 bases between. The CDR3 has 15 amino acids. CDR3 sequence: CAISDPTGISYEQYF. The CDR3 nucleotides read TGTGCCATCAGTGACCCAACAGGGATCTCCTACGAGCAGTACTTC.

V gene TRBV4-3 combines with J gene TRBJ2-7; TRBD2 matches 11 bases. Germline V gene lookup returns CDR1 LGHNA and CDR2 YSLEER. V trimming: 0 bases; J trimming: 4 bases; junction bases outside the gene matches: 8. This CDR3 comprises 17 residues. The CDR3 reads CASSQDLLAGEMYEQYF. The CDR3 DNA sequence: TGCGCCAGCAGCCAAGATCTACTAGCGGGAGAAATGTACGAGCAGTACTTC.

This sequence joins TRBV29-1 and TRBJ1-1; 7 bases fit TRBD1. V dropped 4 bases and J dropped 6; count of bases not matched to a gene: 5. Per the germline V gene, CDR1 is SQVTM and CDR2 is ANQGSEA. The CDR3 covers 12 residues. CDR3 nucleotides: TGCAGCGTTGGACAGGGATCGGCTGAAGCTTTCTTT. Its protein is CSVGQGSAEAFF.